This TCR beta chain was observed in a study of CD8 T cells in ankylosing spondylitis. Scientists made TCR beta libraries using quantitative 5'-RACE with molecular barcodes. TCRdb passed the 5' RACE reads through MiXCR, listing each CDR3 protein once. The repertoire includes more than 25,000 distinct CDR3 sequences, 13% to 15% of them detected once, and 36% sits in the top ten. This clonotype was counted between two and nine times. The germline V and J ends were trimmed by 5 bases and 1 base, with 14 bases remaining between them. CDR3 size: 16 residues. Germline V gene data show CDR1 as SGHTA and CDR2 as FQGTGA.

The chain joins TRBV7-3 to TRBJ2-2, with a possible D match to TRBD2 (5 bases). Sample: blood. The TCR sequence derives from a male donor with ankylosing spondylitis or in good health (not recorded which). The CDR3 bases are TGTGCCAGCAGCAGAAGCGGACGGATGAACACCGGGGAGCTGTTTTTT. It specifies CASSRSGRMNTGELFF.